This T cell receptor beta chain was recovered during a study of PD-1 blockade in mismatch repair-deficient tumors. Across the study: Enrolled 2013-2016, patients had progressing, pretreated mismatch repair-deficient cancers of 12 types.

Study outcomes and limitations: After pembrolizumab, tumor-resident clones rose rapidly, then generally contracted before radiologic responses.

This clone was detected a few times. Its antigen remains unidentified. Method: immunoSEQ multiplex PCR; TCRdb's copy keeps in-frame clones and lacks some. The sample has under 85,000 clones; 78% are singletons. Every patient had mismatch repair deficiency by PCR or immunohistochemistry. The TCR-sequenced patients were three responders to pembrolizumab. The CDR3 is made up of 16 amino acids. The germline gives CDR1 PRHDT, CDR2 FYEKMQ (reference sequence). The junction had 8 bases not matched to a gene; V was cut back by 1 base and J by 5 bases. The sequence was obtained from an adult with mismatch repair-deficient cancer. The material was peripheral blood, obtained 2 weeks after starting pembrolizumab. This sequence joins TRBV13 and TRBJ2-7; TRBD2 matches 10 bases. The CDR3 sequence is CASSLESGRVFDEQYF. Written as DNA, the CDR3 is TGTGCCAGCAGCTTAGAGAGCGGGAGGGTTTTCGACGAGCAGTACTTC.